This is a list of T cell receptor beta chains from one sample in a study of blood T cells in healthy people across ages. TCRdb called the 5' RACE reads again in MiXCR, with one record for every CDR3 protein. The sample includes 650,000 to 800,000 distinct CDR3 sequences, around two fifths of them seen just once. The source material was blood. The source is a man aged 55 to 70 in good health. Both conserved end residues are part of each CDR3. Fields, in order: J gene, D gene, clone size, V gene, CDR3 DNA, CDR3 protein. A D gene is named only where the DNA matches it firmly. Some rows mark clone size as missing; the rest say once, few, many or name a class of expanded clone.

TRBJ2-1	TRBD2	few	TRBV7-2	TGTGCCAGCAGCTTAGTACTAGCGGGTAAGTCCTACAATGAGCAGTTCTTC	CASSLVLAGKSYNEQFF
TRBJ2-3	TRBD2	.	TRBV6-5	TGTGCCAGCAGTTCCGCGGCGGGGGGCTTCACAGATACGCAGTATTTT	CASSSAAGGFTDTQYF
TRBJ2-1	.	once	TRBV24-1	TGTGCCACCAGTGATTCCGGGGGTTCCTCCTACAATGAGCAGTTCTTC	CATSDSGGSSYNEQFF
TRBJ2-1	TRBD2	.	TRBV10-3	TGTGCCATCAGGGGGGGGTCCGATGAGCAGTTCTTC	CAIRGGSDEQFF
TRBJ2-1	.	.	TRBV7-8	TGTGCCAGCAGCCCTCATCAGGGTTCCTACAATGAGCAGTTCTTC	CASSPHQGSYNEQFF
TRBJ1-6	TRBD1	.	TRBV27	TGTGCCAGCGCTTACAGGGGATCAAATTCACCCCTCCACTTT	CASAYRGSNSPLHF
TRBJ2-1	.	.	TRBV11-2	TGTGCCAGCAGCGCAAAGACAATTGCAGGTAATGAGCAGTTCTTC	CASSAKTIAGNEQFF
TRBJ2-5	.	.	TRBV20-1	TGCAGTGCTAGAGATCCATCGAAGACCTCAGAAAGGGGTCCCCAGTACTTC	CSARDPSKTSERGPQYF
TRBJ2-3	.	few	TRBV12-3/TRBV12-4	TGTGCCAGCAGTACCGGGGGGCAGGCCCAGTATTTT	CASSTGGQAQYF
TRBJ2-7	TRBD2	.	TRBV10-3	TGTGCCATCAGTGACCCCGGGACTAGCTTATTGAATGAGCAGTACTTC	CAISDPGTSLLNEQYF
TRBJ2-7	.	few	TRBV20-1	TGCAGTGCTAGAGGTGGTCGGGACAATCCCTACGAGCAGTACTTC	CSARGGRDNPYEQYF
TRBJ2-7	.	few	TRBV4-1	TGCGCCAGCAGCCAAGATCCTATGGGGCAGGGACCCTACGAGCAGTACTTC	CASSQDPMGQGPYEQYF
TRBJ2-7	.	few	TRBV6-2/TRBV6-3	TGTGCCAGCAGTCGACCGGGACCTTACGAGCAGTACTTC	CASSRPGPYEQYF
TRBJ2-1	TRBD1	.	TRBV7-2	TGTGCCAGCAGCTTAGCCCCCGGGACAGGGCTTTACAATGAGCAGTTCTTC	CASSLAPGTGLYNEQFF
TRBJ1-4	.	.	TRBV5-1	TGCGCCAGCAGCCCGGGGGGACCCCCCGGGCTTGAAAAACTGTTTTTT	CASSPGGPPGLEKLFF
TRBJ2-1	.	few	TRBV7-3	TGTGCCAGCAGCTTCGAGGGGAAGCAGTTCTTC	CASSFEGKQFF
TRBJ1-2	.	few	TRBV5-1	TGCGCCAGCAGCTTGGACGGAGAACCCTATGGCTACACCTTC	CASSLDGEPYGYTF
TRBJ2-7	TRBD2	.	TRBV15	TGTGCCACCAGCAGAGTTCAGCGGGGGGTCCACGAGCAGTACTTC	CATSRVQRGVHEQYF
TRBJ2-7	TRBD1	.	TRBV6-2/TRBV6-3	TGTGCCAGCAGTTACCAGACAGGGATCTACGAGCAGTACTTC	CASSYQTGIYEQYF
TRBJ2-1	.	.	TRBV7-3	TGTGCCAGCAGCTTACTCGGGACAGGGAGCGGGGGCCGCTCCTACAATGAGCAGTTCTTC	CASSLLGTGSGGRSYNEQFF
TRBJ1-1	.	.	TRBV20-1	TGCAGTGCTAGAGATCAAAGGAAAGTACGTAGAACTGAAGCTTTCTTT	CSARDQRKVRRTEAFF
TRBJ1-2	TRBD1	.	TRBV12-3/TRBV12-4	TGTGCCAGCAGCCCAAGGGCGGCAGGGGGCGTGGGTGGCTACACCTTC	CASSPRAAGGVGGYTF
TRBJ2-1	.	.	TRBV4-3	TGCGCCAGCAGCCAAGATCTAAGTGAGCAGTTCTTC	CASSQDLSEQFF
TRBJ2-7	TRBD2	.	TRBV28	TGTGCCAGCAGTCCCCCGGGGGGATCCTCCTACGAGCAGTACTTC	CASSPPGGSSYEQYF
TRBJ2-3	.	few	TRBV20-1	TGCAGTGCCTACGACTGGCGGTCCACAGATACGCAGTATTTT	CSAYDWRSTDTQYF
TRBJ2-2	.	.	TRBV7-2	TGTGCCAGCAGCTTGATCCAGGGTACCGGGGAGCTGTTTTTT	CASSLIQGTGELFF
TRBJ2-1	TRBD2	many	TRBV6-6	TGTGCCAGCAGTTACTCGGGACTAGCGGGGGTCTACAATGAGCAGTTCTTC	CASSYSGLAGVYNEQFF
TRBJ2-1	TRBD1	few	TRBV4-3	TGCGCCAGCAGCCAAGAAACGGGACAGGGTAGATTACGGCCATTTCGACAGTTCTTC	CASSQETGQGRLRPFRQFF
TRBJ2-7	.	.	TRBV20-1	TGCAGTGCTACCGGGGCCTCGGGATACGAGCAGTACTTC	CSATGASGYEQYF
TRBJ2-5	TRBD2	many	TRBV20-1	TGCAGTGCTAGACTAGCGGGGGAGGGAGAGACCCAGTACTTC	CSARLAGEGETQYF
TRBJ2-7	TRBD1	.	TRBV3-1	TGTGCCAGCAGCCCCACCCCCTCCGGGACAGCGAAATTCTACGAGCAGTACTTC	CASSPTPSGTAKFYEQYF
TRBJ2-1	TRBD2	few	TRBV19	TGTGCCAGTAGACTAGCGGGTATCAATGAGCAGTTCTTC	CASRLAGINEQFF
TRBJ2-7	.	.	TRBV9	TGTGCCAGCAGCCCTCTCCCGGGACAAACCTCCTACGAGCAGTACTTC	CASSPLPGQTSYEQYF